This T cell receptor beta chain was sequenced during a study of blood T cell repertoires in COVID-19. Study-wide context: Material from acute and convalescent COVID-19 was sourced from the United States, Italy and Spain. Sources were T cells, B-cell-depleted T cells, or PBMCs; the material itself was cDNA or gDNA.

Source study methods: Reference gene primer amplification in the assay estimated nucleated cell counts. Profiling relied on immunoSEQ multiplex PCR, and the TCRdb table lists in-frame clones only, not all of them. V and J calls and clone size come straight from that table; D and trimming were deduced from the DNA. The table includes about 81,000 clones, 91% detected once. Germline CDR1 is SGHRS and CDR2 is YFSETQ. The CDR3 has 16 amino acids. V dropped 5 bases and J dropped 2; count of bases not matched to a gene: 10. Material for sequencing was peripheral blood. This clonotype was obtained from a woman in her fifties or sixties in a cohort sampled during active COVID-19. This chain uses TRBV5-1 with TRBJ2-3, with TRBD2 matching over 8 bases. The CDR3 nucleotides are TGCGCCAGCAGACTGACGGGAGCGGGAGTCACAGATACGCAGTATTTT. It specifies CASRLTGAGVTDTQYF.